This TCR beta chain was sequenced for a study of OX40 agonist ivuxolimab in advanced cancers. Using immunoSEQ multiplex PCR, the repertoire was profiled, and TCRdb retains in-frame clones only, with some absent. The table includes about 56,000 clones, approximately 92% detected once. The CDR3 sequence is 14 residues long. V was pared by 2 bases and J by 2 bases, with 8 bases between. Germline V lookup: CDR1 SGDLS, CDR2 YYNGEE. The chain employs TRBV9 and TRBJ1-5; D is perhaps TRBD1 (5 bases). The TCR originated in an adult with an advanced solid tumor such as melanoma, head and neck, liver or kidney cancer. The source was CD4+ or CD8+ T cells sorted from blood, collected in a trial of the OX40 agonist ivuxolimab. In DNA form, the CDR3 reads TGTGCCAGCAGCGTCGGCAGGGGCAATCAGCCCCAGCATTTT. As protein: CASSVGRGNQPQHF.